This entry lists 24 T cell receptor beta chains sequenced from one sample in a study of CD8 T cells in ankylosing spondylitis. MiXCR was run by TCRdb on the 5' RACE reads, yielding one entry per CDR3 protein. The table records roughly 130,000 distinct CDR3 sequences, roughly 7.7% of them present only once. The source material was synovial fluid, either unsorted or a sorted T cell fraction (not recorded which). The receptors were sampled from a male donor with ankylosing spondylitis.

This clonotype was counted many times. This chain joins TRBV28 and TRBJ1-5; 7 bases line up with TRBD1. The CDR3 runs 15 residues. V lost 6 bases and J lost 2; bases outside the gene matches: 7. CDR1 MDHEN and CDR2 SYDVKM come from the germline V gene. The CDR3 is CASRIKGTGNQPQHF. The CDR3 bases are TGTGCCAGCAGGATTAAAGGGACAGGCAATCAGCCCCAGCATTTT.

This clonotype was picked up many times. The chain recombines TRBV2 with TRBJ1-2, with no clear D. Trimming took 3 bases from V and 5 from J, leaving 10 bases between them. Germline CDR1 is SNHLY and CDR2 is FYNNEI. CDR3 length: 13 amino acids. The CDR3 nucleotides are TGTGCCAGCAGTGATGAAGACGTGTATGGCTACACCTTC. Translation gives CASSDEDVYGYTF.

This clonotype was detected ten times or more. This chain joins TRBV12-3 or TRBV12-4 and TRBJ2-3, with TRBD2 identical over 7 bases. This CDR3 region has 14 residues. With 7 bases clipped from V and 2 bases from J, the junction kept 6 bases outside the gene matches. DNA for the CDR3: TGTGCCAGCACCTGGGGGGGACCCACAGATACGCAGTATTTT. Protein: CASTWGGPTDTQYF.

This clonotype occurred many times. The J gene is TRBJ2-1, the V gene TRBV7-8, with no clear D. V was trimmed by 2 bases and J by 7 bases, leaving 24 bases between them. There are 18 residues in the CDR3. Germline CDR1 reads SGHVS; CDR2 reads FQNEAQ. The CDR3 protein is CASSLMPQSGLSDNEQFF. CDR3 nucleotide sequence: TGTGCCAGCAGCTTAATGCCCCAAAGTGGGTTGTCGGATAATGAGCAGTTCTTC.

This clonotype was seen at least ten times. The genes are TRBV6-1 and TRBJ2-3, with 9 bases aligning to TRBD2. CDR1 is MNHNS, CDR2 SASEGT, per germline. CDR3 length: 15 residues. With 4 bases clipped from V and 2 bases from J, the junction kept 4 bases outside the gene matches. The DNA of the CDR3 is TGTGCCAGCAGTGGGACTAGCGAAAACACAGATACGCAGTATTTT. As protein: CASSGTSENTDTQYF.

This clonotype came up many times. The V gene is TRBV11-2, the J gene TRBJ1-4; TRBD1 agrees at 7 bases. CDR3 length: 16 amino acids. Trimming took 4 bases from V and 5 from J; bases not matched to a gene: 10. Germline assignment: CDR1 SGHAT and CDR2 FQNNGV. The CDR3 DNA is TGTGCCAGCAGCTCCCAATTCGGGACAGTAAATGAAAAACTGTTTTTT. Its protein product is CASSSQFGTVNEKLFF.

This clonotype was detected many times. The chain links TRBV7-9 to TRBJ1-6; 8 positions agree with TRBD1. This CDR3 has 15 residues. Trimming took 5 bases from V and 10 from J; bases not matched to a gene: 10. Germline V CDR1 and CDR2: SEHNR, FQNEAQ (reference sequence). The CDR3 DNA reads as TGTGCCAGCAGCCCGGCGGACAGGGAAGGGTCACCCCTCCACTTT. This gives the protein CASSPADREGSPLHF.

This clonotype has more than one count but fewer than ten. The V gene is TRBV13, the J gene TRBJ2-1; 7 bases agree with TRBD2. The V segment lost 5 bases and the J segment 8 bases; nucleotides outside the gene matches: 12. Germline values: CDR1 PRHDT, CDR2 FYEKMQ (reference sequence). The CDR3 is 15 residues long. CDR3 residues: CASSPPAGDRYEQFF. In DNA, the CDR3 is TGTGCCAGCAGCCCCCCTGCGGGAGATCGGTATGAGCAGTTCTTC.

This clonotype was seen at least ten times. The chain joins TRBV18 to TRBJ2-1; 7 bases are a match to TRBD2. The CDR3 has 16 residues. Germline V gene lookup returns CDR1 KGHSH and CDR2 LQKENI. The trim removed 3 bases at V and 6 bases at J, leaving 11 bases unmatched. The CDR3 bases are TGTGCCAGCTCACCTTTAAGGCGGGGGAACATCAATGAGCAGTTCTTC. Translation gives CASSPLRRGNINEQFF.

This clonotype was detected ten times or more. The chain links TRBV6-1 to TRBJ1-2; D is ambiguous. V gave up 4 bases and J gave up 8 bases, with 11 bases separating them. The germline gives CDR1 MNHNS, CDR2 SASEGT. The length of the CDR3 is 12 residues. The CDR3 DNA reads as TGTGCCAGCAGTGGCATCAATGGGGGCTACACCTTC. Residues: CASSGINGGYTF.

The rearrangement uses TRBV27 and TRBJ2-7, with a possible D match to TRBD1 (6 bases). CDR1 is MNHEY, CDR2 SMNVEV, per germline (reference sequence). This CDR3 has 14 residues. Trimming stripped 8 bases from V and 5 bases from J, with 19 bases between. The CDR3 DNA is TGTGCCAGCGCGAAAGTACAGGGTGTCCACGAGCAGTACTTC. This codes for CASAKVQGVHEQYF.

This clonotype came up many times. The V gene is TRBV4-3, the J gene TRBJ2-7; 9 nucleotides agree with TRBD1. The CDR3 extends over 20 amino acids. V lost 0 bases and J lost 4; bases outside the gene matches: 19. CDR1 and CDR2 from the germline V gene are LGHNA and YSLEER. This CDR3 reads CASSQEKEDRGVKGEYEQYF. CDR3 coding DNA: TGCGCCAGCAGCCAAGAGAAGGAGGACAGGGGAGTAAAGGGAGAATACGAGCAGTACTTC.

There are a few counts of this clonotype. The genes are TRBV20-1 and TRBJ2-5; 7 nucleotides align to TRBD2. Germline CDR1 is DFQATT and CDR2 is SNEGSKA (reference sequence). The ends lost 0 bases at V and 5 bases at J; junction bases unmatched: 9. CDR3 size: 15 residues. The CDR3 DNA sequence: TGCAGTGCTAGAGATCCGGGCGGGGGATCTGAGACCCAGTACTTC. It specifies CSARDPGGGSETQYF.

This clonotype has only a few counts. The V and J genes are TRBV20-1 and TRBJ1-1, with a tentative D call TRBD1 (5 bases). V gave up 7 bases and J gave up 0 bases, with 12 bases separating them. The CDR3 spans 13 residues. The germline CDR1 and CDR2 sequences are DFQATT and SNEGSKA (reference sequence). CDR3 in DNA: TGCAGTGGATCTGGAGGGGTGAACACTGAAGCTTTCTTT. Residues: CSGSGGVNTEAFF.

This clonotype was counted a few times. This rearrangement joins TRBV10-3 to TRBJ1-4; D unresolved. Trimming removed 4 bases at V and 5 bases at J, with 8 bases between. Germline values: CDR1 ENHRY, CDR2 SYGVKD. The CDR3 loop spans 13 amino acids. The CDR3 region has the DNA TGTGCCATCAGTGTTGCGGGGAATGAAAAACTGTTTTTT. Translating it yields CAISVAGNEKLFF.

This clonotype appeared many times. The V and J genes are TRBV30 and TRBJ1-2, with 7 bases matching TRBD1. The V gene end was trimmed by 3 bases and the J gene end by 2 bases; junction bases not matched to a gene: 6. The CDR3 has 14 residues. Germline loops: CDR1 GTSNPN, CDR2 SVGIG (reference sequence). CDR3 in DNA: TGTGCCTGGAGCTTCCCGGACAGGAACTATGGCTACACCTTC. It encodes CAWSFPDRNYGYTF.

This clonotype has just a few counts. The V call is TRBV2, the J call TRBJ2-3; D might be TRBD1 or TRBD2, each matching 5 bases. Germline loops: CDR1 SNHLY, CDR2 FYNNEI. This CDR3 is built from 14 residues. Trimming pared 7 bases from V and 4 bases from J, leaving 15 bases between. This CDR3 reads CASTGTLTSDTQYF. As DNA, the CDR3 is TGTGCCAGCACCGGGACGCTCACGTCAGATACGCAGTATTTT.

This clonotype was picked up many times. The chain employs TRBV20-1 and TRBJ2-5; possible D gene TRBD1, 7 bases. Trimming removed 3 bases at V and 5 bases at J, with 19 bases between. CDR1 and CDR2 (germline): DFQATT, SNEGSKA (reference sequence). The CDR3 extends over 15 amino acids. This CDR3 is CSARVTGAGWETQYF. The CDR3 bases are TGCAGTGCTAGGGTTACAGGGGCGGGATGGGAGACCCAGTACTTC.

This clonotype was seen a handful of times. CDR3: CASSLAPLDNYGYTF. The CDR3 DNA sequence: TGTGCCAGCAGCTTAGCGCCGCTGGATAACTATGGCTACACCTTC. The chain links TRBV7-2 to TRBJ1-2; D is ambiguous. V was clipped by 0 bases and J by 1 base, with 9 bases between them. The CDR3 is 15 amino acids. Germline values: CDR1 SGHTA, CDR2 FQGNSA. The full variable domain, in which reference TRBV7-2 and TRBJ1-2 provide the parts outside the CDR3, is GAGVSQSPSNKVTEKGKDVELRCDPISGHTALYWYRQSLGQGLEFLIYFQGNSAPDKSGLPSDRFSAERTGGSVSTLTIQRTQQEDSAVYLCASSLAPLDNYGYTFGSGTRLTVV.

This sequence joins TRBV3-1 and TRBJ1-2, with 10 bases fitting TRBD1. The CDR3 loop spans 15 amino acids. The germline V gene encodes CDR1 LGHDT and CDR2 YNNKEL (reference sequence). V trimming: 5 bases; J trimming: 5 bases; junction bases outside the gene matches: 8. The chain's CDR3 is CASSARDRGGYGYTF. The CDR3 bases are TGTGCCAGCAGCGCCCGGGACAGGGGCGGATATGGCTACACCTTC.

This clonotype appeared many times. The V gene is TRBV7-9, the J gene TRBJ2-2; 9 bases map to TRBD2. Germline CDR1 is SEHNR and CDR2 is FQNEAQ (reference sequence). The V and J ends lost 5 bases and 1 base, in that order; junction bases with no gene match: 8. The CDR3 runs to 17 residues. The CDR3, as DNA: TGTGCCAGCAGCAGCCCACCGACTAGCGGGAACACCGGGGAGCTGTTTTTT. Amino acids: CASSSPPTSGNTGELFF.

This clonotype was observed many times. The chain combines TRBV6-1 with TRBJ2-6; 11 nucleotides agree with TRBD2. The V and J ends lost 5 bases and 3 bases, in that order; junction bases with no gene match: 6. This CDR3 has 17 amino acids. Germline V gene sequence: CDR1 MNHNS, CDR2 SASEGT. Here the CDR3 DNA reads TGTGCCAGCAGTCAACTAGCGGGAGCTCTTGGGGCCAACGTCCTGACTTTC. Amino acid sequence: CASSQLAGALGANVLTF.

This clonotype occurred many times. Sequence at one end of the junction differs from germline and may be a read error. V usage is TRBV15 and J usage is TRBJ1-4; D is possibly TRBD1 (6 bases). Germline lookup yields CDR1 LNHNV and CDR2 YYDKDF (reference sequence). The length of the CDR3 is 16 residues. The CDR3 nucleotides are TGTGCCACCAGCAGAGACTCGTGGGGGCCTAAGGAAAAACTGTTTTTT. It is translated as CATSRDSWGPKEKLFF.

This clonotype showed up many times. This chain connects TRBV29-1 to TRBJ2-5; 11 bases line up with TRBD2. The CDR3 covers 14 residues. The J segment lost 5 bases and the V segment lost 6 bases, leaving 8 bases of the junction unmatched. Germline V gives CDR1 SQVTM, CDR2 ANQGSEA. DNA of the CDR3: TGCAGCGTCCTGGGGACTAGCGGTCAGGAGACCCAGTACTTC. This sequence encodes CSVLGTSGQETQYF.